These T cell receptor beta chains were read from a single sample in a study of T cell responses to AZD1222 COVID-19 vaccine. The assay was immunoSEQ multiplex PCR, and TCRdb's table has in-frame clones only and misses some. The sample contains under 130,000 clones, roughly 90% of which appear only once. Source: peripheral blood, taken on day 0 of AZD1222 vaccination. The origin of the receptors is an adult in good health. The CDR3 runs from the conserved cysteine through the conserved F or W. The D gene is left open where the match is weak. Size is stated for part of the rows, as once, few or many counts, or as a class when the clone is expanded.

j_gene: TRBJ1-1; v_gene: TRBV19; abundance: .; d_gene: .; CDR3aa: CASSTASYRNTEAFF; CDR3nt: TGTGCCAGTAGTACTGCGTCCTACCGGAACACTGAAGCTTTCTTT
j_gene: TRBJ1-5; v_gene: TRBV6-1; abundance: once; d_gene: .; CDR3aa: CASSERANQPQHF; CDR3nt: TGTGCCAGCAGTGAACGGGCTAATCAGCCCCAGCATTTT
j_gene: TRBJ1-2; v_gene: TRBV29-1; abundance: .; d_gene: TRBD1; CDR3aa: CSVGQGIGYTF; CDR3nt: TGCAGCGTAGGACAGGGTATTGGCTACACCTTC
j_gene: TRBJ2-5; v_gene: TRBV24-1; abundance: .; d_gene: .; CDR3aa: CATSDPGFQETQYF; CDR3nt: TGTGCCACCAGTGACCCGGGGTTCCAAGAGACCCAGTACTTC
j_gene: TRBJ1-2; v_gene: TRBV29-1; abundance: .; d_gene: .; CDR3aa: CSVEEGPGLGYTF; CDR3nt: TGCAGCGTCGAAGAAGGTCCTGGGTTGGGCTACACCTTC
j_gene: TRBJ2-3; v_gene: TRBV29-1; abundance: .; d_gene: .; CDR3aa: CSVGVGTTDTQYF; CDR3nt: TGCAGCGTTGGCGTGGGGACCACAGATACGCAGTATTTT
j_gene: TRBJ1-4; v_gene: TRBV6-5; abundance: .; d_gene: .; CDR3aa: CASSSLAGYNEKLFF; CDR3nt: TGTGCCAGCAGTTCCCTGGCGGGGTATAATGAAAAACTGTTTTTT
j_gene: TRBJ1-2; v_gene: TRBV7-2; abundance: .; d_gene: .; CDR3aa: CASSLGYSGGQFGYTF; CDR3nt: TGTGCCAGCAGCTTAGGGTATTCGGGGGGCCAGTTTGGCTACACCTTC
j_gene: TRBJ2-3; v_gene: TRBV19; abundance: .; d_gene: TRBD1; CDR3aa: CASSPRQGATSTDTQYF; CDR3nt: TGTGCCAGTAGTCCGCGACAGGGGGCCACAAGCACAGATACGCAGTATTTT
j_gene: TRBJ1-1; v_gene: TRBV19; abundance: .; d_gene: .; CDR3aa: CASSLGQNTEAFF; CDR3nt: TGTGCCAGTAGTCTGGGACAGAACACTGAAGCTTTCTTT
j_gene: TRBJ2-7; v_gene: TRBV5-6; abundance: once; d_gene: .; CDR3aa: CASSYRDGGEHEQYF; CDR3nt: TGTGCCAGCAGCTACCGGGACGGTGGGGAACACGAGCAGTACTTC
j_gene: TRBJ1-2; v_gene: TRBV4-2; abundance: few; d_gene: .; CDR3aa: CASSQEGRGALTF; CDR3nt: TGTGCCAGCAGCCAAGAGGGGAGGGGGGCCCTCACCTTC
j_gene: TRBJ1-2; v_gene: TRBV5-5; abundance: .; d_gene: TRBD1; CDR3aa: CASETGIHYGYTF; CDR3nt: TGTGCCAGCGAGACAGGGATCCACTATGGCTACACCTTC
j_gene: TRBJ1-5; v_gene: TRBV6-2/TRBV6-3; abundance: .; d_gene: .; CDR3aa: CASSSRQGNQPQHF; CDR3nt: TGTGCCAGCAGCTCCAGACAGGGCAATCAGCCCCAGCATTTT
j_gene: TRBJ1-2; v_gene: TRBV19; abundance: .; d_gene: .; CDR3aa: CASTPTAQGYGYTF; CDR3nt: TGTGCCAGTACCCCGACAGCCCAAGGCTATGGCTACACCTTC
j_gene: TRBJ2-2; v_gene: TRBV19; abundance: .; d_gene: TRBD2; CDR3aa: CASSLAGPNTGELFF; CDR3nt: TGTGCCAGTAGCCTAGCGGGGCCAAACACCGGGGAGCTGTTTTTT
j_gene: TRBJ2-2; v_gene: TRBV19; abundance: .; d_gene: .; CDR3aa: CASSRGTDTGELFF; CDR3nt: TGTGCCAGTAGCCGGGGGACGGATACCGGGGAGCTGTTTTTT
j_gene: TRBJ1-2; v_gene: TRBV6-6; abundance: .; d_gene: .; CDR3aa: CASSPKIHWVGETYGYTF; CDR3nt: TGTGCCAGCAGTCCCAAAATCCACTGGGTGGGGGAGACCTATGGCTACACCTTC
j_gene: TRBJ2-7; v_gene: TRBV11-2; abundance: .; d_gene: TRBD1; CDR3aa: CASSLRQGGAYEQYF; CDR3nt: TGTGCCAGCAGCTTAAGACAGGGGGGAGCCTACGAGCAGTACTTC
j_gene: TRBJ2-7; v_gene: TRBV28; abundance: .; d_gene: .; CDR3aa: CASRRGGLYEQYF; CDR3nt: TGTGCCAGCAGGAGGGGGGGATTATACGAGCAGTACTTC
j_gene: TRBJ2-7; v_gene: TRBV28; abundance: .; d_gene: TRBD1; CDR3aa: CASRPGTGVGFF; CDR3nt: TGTGCCAGCAGACCCGGGACAGGGGTTGGTTTCTTC
j_gene: TRBJ1-1; v_gene: TRBV18; abundance: .; d_gene: TRBD1; CDR3aa: CASSPTGDTEAFF; CDR3nt: TGTGCCAGCTCACCAACAGGGGACACTGAAGCTTTCTTT
j_gene: TRBJ1-2; v_gene: TRBV10-2; abundance: .; d_gene: .; CDR3aa: CASSEGVLGNGYTF; CDR3nt: TGCGCCAGCAGTGAAGGGGTTTTGGGCAATGGCTACACCTTC
j_gene: TRBJ2-3; v_gene: TRBV15; abundance: .; d_gene: TRBD2; CDR3aa: CATSILAGAPDTQYF; CDR3nt: TGTGCCACCAGCATACTAGCGGGAGCCCCAGATACGCAGTATTTT
j_gene: TRBJ2-5; v_gene: TRBV4-1; abundance: .; d_gene: .; CDR3aa: CASSQDGWTTPETQYF; CDR3nt: TGCGCCAGCAGCCAAGATGGGTGGACTACACCGGAGACCCAGTACTTC
j_gene: TRBJ2-1; v_gene: TRBV7-8; abundance: .; d_gene: .; CDR3aa: CASSPLRGRYNEQFF; CDR3nt: TGTGCCAGCAGCCCTCTACGGGGACGCTACAATGAGCAGTTCTTC
j_gene: TRBJ1-2; v_gene: TRBV4-2; abundance: few; d_gene: .; CDR3aa: CASSQDLEQLINYGYTF; CDR3nt: TGTGCCAGCAGCCAAGATTTGGAGCAGCTCATTAACTATGGCTACACCTTC
j_gene: TRBJ2-7; v_gene: TRBV3-1/TRBV3-2; abundance: .; d_gene: .; CDR3aa: CASSLQPYEQYF; CDR3nt: TGTGCCAGCAGCCTACAGCCCTACGAGCAGTACTTC
j_gene: TRBJ1-4; v_gene: TRBV5-1; abundance: .; d_gene: .; CDR3aa: CASSPRSGVGTNEKLFF; CDR3nt: TGCGCCAGCAGCCCACGAAGTGGGGTAGGCACTAATGAAAAACTGTTTTTT
j_gene: TRBJ2-7; v_gene: TRBV7-2; abundance: .; d_gene: .; CDR3aa: CASSLIRGNEQYF; CDR3nt: TGTGCCAGCAGCTTAATACGGGGGAACGAGCAGTACTTC
j_gene: TRBJ2-3; v_gene: TRBV4-1; abundance: .; d_gene: TRBD2; CDR3aa: CASSPELARTDTQYF; CDR3nt: TGCGCCAGCAGCCCGGAACTAGCGCGCACAGATACGCAGTATTTT
j_gene: TRBJ2-3; v_gene: TRBV2; abundance: .; d_gene: TRBD1; CDR3aa: CASSEGTVNTDTQYF; CDR3nt: TGTGCCAGCAGTGAGGGGACAGTTAACACAGATACGCAGTATTTT
j_gene: TRBJ1-1; v_gene: TRBV6-4; abundance: .; d_gene: .; CDR3aa: CASSDRPGDTEAFF; CDR3nt: TGTGCCAGCAGTGACAGACCGGGGGACACTGAAGCTTTCTTT
j_gene: TRBJ1-2; v_gene: TRBV3-1/TRBV3-2; abundance: .; d_gene: .; CDR3aa: CASSQEWSGGYTF; CDR3nt: TGTGCCAGCAGCCAAGAGTGGAGTGGTGGCTACACCTTC
j_gene: TRBJ2-7; v_gene: TRBV6-5; abundance: .; d_gene: .; CDR3aa: CASSYSGGIYEQYF; CDR3nt: TGTGCCAGCAGTTACTCAGGGGGGATCTACGAGCAGTACTTC
j_gene: TRBJ2-1; v_gene: TRBV4-3; abundance: .; d_gene: .; CDR3aa: CASSPREARGNEQFF; CDR3nt: TGCGCCAGCAGCCCGAGGGAGGCCCGGGGGAATGAGCAGTTCTTC
j_gene: TRBJ2-5; v_gene: TRBV14; abundance: .; d_gene: .; CDR3aa: CASSQDLETQYF; CDR3nt: TGTGCCAGCAGCCAAGATCTAGAGACCCAGTACTTC
j_gene: TRBJ2-2; v_gene: TRBV6-5; abundance: .; d_gene: .; CDR3aa: CASSRGGNTGELFF; CDR3nt: TGTGCCAGCAGCAGAGGAGGGAACACCGGGGAGCTGTTTTTT
j_gene: TRBJ2-4; v_gene: TRBV19; abundance: once; d_gene: .; CDR3aa: CASSSGGSSIQYF; CDR3nt: TGTGCCAGTAGCTCAGGAGGGAGCTCCATTCAGTACTTC
j_gene: TRBJ1-1; v_gene: TRBV25-1; abundance: .; d_gene: .; CDR3aa: CASSDLRGNTEAFF; CDR3nt: TGTGCCAGCAGTGACCTAAGGGGGAACACTGAAGCTTTCTTT
j_gene: TRBJ2-7; v_gene: TRBV20-1; abundance: .; d_gene: .; CDR3aa: CSASDGLEQYF; CDR3nt: TGCAGTGCTAGTGACGGACTCGAGCAGTACTTC
j_gene: TRBJ1-1; v_gene: TRBV6-5; abundance: .; d_gene: .; CDR3aa: CASSRVTTEAFF; CDR3nt: TGTGCCAGCAGTCGCGTCACCACTGAAGCTTTCTTT
j_gene: TRBJ2-2; v_gene: TRBV6-4; abundance: once; d_gene: TRBD1; CDR3aa: CASSEKTGDTGELFF; CDR3nt: TGTGCCAGCAGCGAAAAAACAGGGGACACCGGGGAGCTGTTTTTT
j_gene: TRBJ1-6; v_gene: TRBV2; abundance: .; d_gene: TRBD1; CDR3aa: CASSRDRNYEYNSPLHF; CDR3nt: TGTGCCAGCAGTAGGGACAGGAACTACGAATATAATTCACCCCTCCACTTT
j_gene: TRBJ1-3; v_gene: TRBV3-1/TRBV3-2; abundance: .; d_gene: .; CDR3aa: CASSQTAVASGNTIYF; CDR3nt: TGTGCCAGCAGCCAAACGGCGGTCGCCTCTGGAAACACCATATATTTT
j_gene: TRBJ1-1; v_gene: TRBV14; abundance: .; d_gene: .; CDR3aa: CASSPPTGRRTEAFF; CDR3nt: TGTGCCAGCAGCCCACCCACAGGGCGTAGGACTGAAGCTTTCTTT
j_gene: TRBJ2-1; v_gene: TRBV21-1; abundance: .; d_gene: .; CDR3aa: CASSNSTGREPNNEQFF; CDR3nt: TGTGCCAGCAGCAACTCGACAGGGAGAGAACCAAACAATGAGCAGTTCTTC
j_gene: TRBJ2-3; v_gene: TRBV3-1/TRBV3-2; abundance: .; d_gene: TRBD2; CDR3aa: CASSQDLAGGRADTQYF; CDR3nt: TGTGCCAGCAGCCAAGATCTGGCGGGAGGGCGGGCAGATACGCAGTATTTT
j_gene: TRBJ1-1; v_gene: TRBV11-3; abundance: .; d_gene: .; CDR3aa: CASSRVVLGTEAFF; CDR3nt: TGTGCCAGCAGCCGAGTGGTCCTGGGCACTGAAGCTTTCTTT
j_gene: TRBJ1-5; v_gene: TRBV28; abundance: .; d_gene: TRBD1; CDR3aa: CASSLAGQGVGNQPQHF; CDR3nt: TGTGCCAGCAGTTTAGCAGGACAGGGAGTGGGCAATCAGCCCCAGCATTTT
j_gene: TRBJ1-4; v_gene: TRBV28; abundance: once; d_gene: .; CDR3aa: CASSYLGGGRNNEKLFF; CDR3nt: TGTGCCAGCAGTTACTTGGGGGGAGGACGGAATAATGAAAAACTGTTTTTT
j_gene: TRBJ2-1; v_gene: TRBV4-1; abundance: .; d_gene: .; CDR3aa: CASSSLGNEQFF; CDR3nt: TGCGCCAGCAGCTCTCTGGGGAATGAGCAGTTCTTC
j_gene: TRBJ1-4; v_gene: TRBV18; abundance: many; d_gene: .; CDR3aa: CASSQGPGDLNEKLFF; CDR3nt: TGTGCCAGCTCACAAGGGCCCGGGGACCTCAATGAAAAACTGTTTTTT
j_gene: TRBJ2-2; v_gene: TRBV7-2; abundance: .; d_gene: TRBD2; CDR3aa: CASSLGSGVSTGELFF; CDR3nt: TGTGCCAGCAGCTTAGGGAGCGGGGTATCCACCGGGGAGCTGTTTTTT
j_gene: TRBJ1-2; v_gene: TRBV28; abundance: few; d_gene: .; CDR3aa: CASSYRDKHF; CDR3nt: TGTGCCAGCAGCTACCGGGACAAACACTTC
j_gene: TRBJ1-1; v_gene: TRBV2; abundance: .; d_gene: .; CDR3aa: CASSAAAWSTEAFF; CDR3nt: TGTGCCAGCAGTGCGGCAGCCTGGTCCACTGAAGCTTTCTTT
j_gene: TRBJ1-1; v_gene: TRBV18; abundance: .; d_gene: .; CDR3aa: CASSPIVLNTEAFF; CDR3nt: TGTGCCAGCTCACCAATCGTTTTGAACACTGAAGCTTTCTTT
j_gene: TRBJ2-7; v_gene: TRBV2; abundance: .; d_gene: TRBD2; CDR3aa: CASRGVREAAYEQYF; CDR3nt: TGTGCCAGCAGGGGGGTGCGGGAGGCCGCCTACGAGCAGTACTTC
j_gene: TRBJ1-2; v_gene: TRBV28; abundance: .; d_gene: .; CDR3aa: CASSAPGPYYGYTF; CDR3nt: TGTGCCAGCAGTGCCCCGGGGCCCTACTATGGCTACACCTTC
j_gene: TRBJ1-5; v_gene: TRBV19; abundance: .; d_gene: .; CDR3aa: CASGDYQPQHF; CDR3nt: TGTGCCAGTGGGGATTATCAGCCCCAGCATTTT